The T cell receptor (beta chain) under discussion was sequenced for a study of cytomegalovirus exposure and HLA in healthy donors (dated by TCRdb to between 2016 and 2019). About the investigation overall: According to an earlier analysis of a few hundred of the donors, roughly 180 million T cells yielded approximately 120 million unique TCR beta sequences and about 300 Gb of sequence data. In addition to the first cohort of 650 to 750 subjects, a separate validation cohort of over 90 different subjects was used. In the later analysis, no new phenotypic data were used to find candidate immune exposures; instead, reliance was placed on TCR beta sequences and their occurrence across donors. Among the approximately 420 genotyped donors, around 81% belonged to the genetic ancestry cluster associated with self-reported Caucasian donors. Using immunosequencing, the study profiled T cell repertoires from about 610 subjects and related those repertoires to cytomegalovirus serostatus. Roughly 300 gigabases of sequencing data and tens of millions of unique TCR sequences made up an early release that covered over 550 HLA-typed donors. Among some 410 genotyped donors of the cohort, an average of approximately 230,000 unique TCR beta nucleotide sequences were sequenced per donor, 15% to 20% of them non-productive. To decide whether each TCR beta V gene segment behaved as functional or pseudogenic, an earlier analysis of approximately 600 of the donors relied on high-throughput TCR beta sequencing. All discovery cohort repertoires had been generated on a single sequencing platform. Alongside the repertoire data, information on donor age, sex, ethnicity and CMV serostatus was compiled. In a later genetic analysis, genome-wide SNP genotypes for 398 of the 666 donors were used, and that subset was treated as a discovery cohort. HLA typing included class I and class II loci at four-digit resolution. The aim of the study was to test whether cataloging public T cell receptors could identify signatures of past pathogen exposure. To study patterns of TCR occurrence, a later analysis re-analyzed previously published TCR beta repertoires from 550 to 800 donors and added high-resolution HLA genotyping. Because of strong linkage in the cohort, a few DR-DQ haplotypes were treated as single units for association and clustering. The number of donors typed differed by locus, with roughly 629-640 for A, B, C, DRB1 and DQB1, 522 for DQA1, 600 to 610 for DPA1, and around 430 for DPB1. High-throughput TCR immunosequencing, statistical association of individual TCRs with disease status, and machine learning were combined to predict cytomegalovirus infection status. Broad study findings and their caveats: The cohort was sequenced for TCR beta chains only, and without alpha or paired-chain data the features that could be detected were limited. HLA typing was unavailable for some donors at each locus, so association tests used only the typed subset. A further reported finding was that TCR beta sequences accurately predicted the HLA-A and HLA-B alleles for most subjects in the first cohort. Strong co-occurrence of HLA alleles, especially DR and DQ, made assigning TCR associations to individual alleles difficult. A group of highly shared sequence variants was considered likely to be a technical artifact of the sequencing pipeline. Some IMGT-functional V segments, including TRBV6-2 and TRBV6-3, could not be told apart with the 87-base-pair reads, so those segments were excluded. A later genetic analysis associated a missense DCLRE1C variant with V-gene and J-gene trimming of TCR beta chains, and an independent cohort replicated the association. According to a later analysis, TCR association rates differed among HLA loci, with DRB1 alleles showing the most associated TCRs and HLA-C alleles showing the fewest. Cytomegalovirus status was reported to be diagnosed by the classifier with high specificity and sensitivity in both the original and validation cohorts. In an earlier analysis of about 550 of the donors, most TCR beta V segments were observed in productive rearrangements about 90% or about 30% of the time, broadly matching IMGT annotations. Most TCR sequences were seen in very few donors, while some public TCRs were found in many individuals. Most CMV-associated TCR beta chains appeared to be HLA-restricted in a later analysis, and the HLA associations seemed to be driven largely by CMV exposure. In vitro tests confirmed that three of the cytomegalovirus-associated TCR beta chains recognize cytomegalovirus antigens. A later analysis associated 16,951 TCR beta sequences with specific HLA alleles at a false discovery rate of 0.05. Compared with the approximately 670-donor mean, donors in an Asian-associated ancestry cluster had fewer N-insertions in productive TCRs, according to a later genetic analysis. The authors suggested that the approach could potentially be generalized to other disease states and immunological phenotypes. For the cohort, immune exposure information was limited to CMV serostatus. The study gave a list of under 200 TCR beta chains associated with cytomegalovirus. Linkage disequilibrium might explain the correlated functional status among segregating V segments, but an unknown experimental factor could not be excluded. Roughly uniform sequencing depth across donors was assumed in presence/absence analyses, although this assumption may not hold. A later analysis reported that several top co-occurrence clusters appeared linked to parvovirus B19, influenza, CMV and Epstein-Barr virus. Approximately 16 rarely observed V segments, including chromosome 9 orphons, were excluded from the earlier analysis of several hundred of the donors because counts were too low. In a later analysis, HLA-associated TCR beta chains were found to be more clonally expanded and to have lower generation probabilities than equally common non-associated chains.

The library relied on the immunoSEQ multiplex PCR assay. For the multiplex PCR, a mixture combining 60 forward primers for TCR Vbeta segments and 13 reverse primers for TCR Jbeta segments was used. Amplification of the CDR3 region of rearranged TCR beta genes was performed with a multiplex PCR assay on genomic DNA. On the Illumina HiSeq System, the amplified TCR beta libraries were sequenced as 87-base-pair reads. Per the original workflow: Across the roughly 640 repertoires, a later analysis counted roughly 77 million unique TCR beta chains, 9.5 million to 12 million of which were shared by at least two donors. Raw reads were error-corrected and collapsed into unique sequences with a nearest-neighbor algorithm that merged closely related sequences to remove PCR and sequencing errors. V, D and J gene segments were assigned by aligning CDR3 sequences to IMGT reference sequences. For a sequence to be retained, a match of at least six nucleotides was required to both a V gene segment and a J gene segment. Rearrangements were classified as productive when the CDR3 lacked stop codons and remained in frame with V and J, and all other rearrangements were classified as non-productive. CDR3 was defined according to IMGT convention as the region running from the second conserved V-encoded cysteine to the conserved J-encoded phenylalanine. The earlier analysis of 500 to 750 of the donors excluded any sequence lacking an unambiguous match to a single V gene segment. In an earlier analysis of approximately 550 of the donors, V segments were called functional above 56.7% productive rearrangements and were called segregating when the between-donor standard deviation exceeded 5%. A statistical classification framework was built for diagnosing cytomegalovirus status from the catalog of TCR beta chain sequences. V and J gene assignment, in a later analysis, came from comparing TCR nucleotide sequences with IMGT/GENE-DB human TR gene sequences. In a later analysis, CDR3 sequences and most-parsimonious VDJ recombination scenarios were assigned using the TCRdist pipeline. In a later analysis, each TCR beta chain was defined by its CDR3 amino acid sequence together with its V-gene family, and reads lacking a unique V-gene family were excluded. To address suspected cross-contamination and a sequencing artifact, a later analysis removed around 590 highly shared, low-generation-probability nucleotide sequences. For each public chain, a later analysis derived a clonal expansion index from normalized ranks of inferred template counts within each repertoire. In a later analysis, generation probabilities were computed with a VDJ recombination model fitted to out-of-frame rearrangements, and the resulting probabilities were checked against IGoR. A later analysis scored TCR-TCR, TCR-HLA and TCR-CMV co-occurrence with hypergeometric tests, applying a repertoire-size bias correction to TCR pairs. A later analysis estimated false discovery rates by permuting HLA or CMV assignments 20 times. A later analysis grouped co-occurring TCRs with DBSCAN, adding TCRdist sequence similarity when clustering within HLA-allele-positive subsets. For co-occurrence clustering, repertoires with fewer than 30,000 or more than 120,000 public chains were excluded, along with five repertoires with anomalous nucleotide sharing. Held by TCRdb, this immuneACCESS table contains in-frame sequences only and omits some clones. Under half of the omission traces to an unresolved V gene where checked; the cause of the rest is unknown. V and J calls and clone size are given by that table; D and trimming were obtained from the DNA. The sample table contains about 60,000 clones; only one count was recorded for approximately 80% of them. The biggest ten clones account for nearly 6% of the sample.

Comment on this clone: The clone's antigen remains unknown. No much larger clonotype is one base removed from it; base qualities were not supplied.

The cohort comprised fewer than 700 healthy bone marrow donors. At the time of sampling, every cohort member was nominally healthy, though immune exposures that went unrecorded were likely present. The donor was CMV seronegative and belonged to the group of around 400 seronegative cohort members. A peripheral blood sample was collected from each donor, and TCR beta sequencing was performed on peripheral blood mononuclear cells. The Qiagen DNeasy Blood Extraction Kit was used to extract genomic DNA from the blood cell samples. Taken from the germline V gene, the CDR1 and CDR2 loops are MDHEN and SYDVKM. Relative to germline, V is 8 bases shorter and J is 8 bases shorter, with 5 bases between their ends. The CDR3 sequence holds 9 residues, the cysteine and phenylalanine included. Of all the DNA, just the CDR3 is kept, 27 bases in frame from base 1.

The rearranged segments are TRBV28 and TRBJ2-3, and possibly TRBD2, on 5 matching bases. The source of this sequence is a male donor in good health and CMV-seronegative. Source material: PBMCs. CDR3 reads: CASGLTQYF. The DNA sequence is TGTGCCAGCGGACTTACGCAGTATTTT.